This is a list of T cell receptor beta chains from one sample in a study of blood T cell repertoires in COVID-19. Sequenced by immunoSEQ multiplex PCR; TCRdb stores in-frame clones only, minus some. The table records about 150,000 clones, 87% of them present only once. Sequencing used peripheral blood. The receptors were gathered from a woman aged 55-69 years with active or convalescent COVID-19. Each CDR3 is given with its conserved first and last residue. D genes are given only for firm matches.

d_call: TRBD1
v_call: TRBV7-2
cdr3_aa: CASSPQDREDYGYTF

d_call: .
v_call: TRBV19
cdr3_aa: CATTAGKYGYTF

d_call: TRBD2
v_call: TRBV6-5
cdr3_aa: CASTLAGSPTQYF

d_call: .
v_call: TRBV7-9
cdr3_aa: CASSPRRVLPYNEQFF

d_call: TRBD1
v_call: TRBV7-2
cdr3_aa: CASKIGDRVSYEQYF

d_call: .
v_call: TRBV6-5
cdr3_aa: CASSYRPGNSGNTIYF

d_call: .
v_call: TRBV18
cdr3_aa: CASSALIDTEAFF

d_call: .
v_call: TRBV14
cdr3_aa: CASMGRINTEAFF

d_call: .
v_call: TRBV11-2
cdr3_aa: CASSKQGLNTEAFF

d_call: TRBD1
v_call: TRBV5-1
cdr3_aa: CASSLETGGGEKLFF

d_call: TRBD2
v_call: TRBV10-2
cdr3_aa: CASTPRPSGYSYEQYF

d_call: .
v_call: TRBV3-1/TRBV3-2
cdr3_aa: CASRLAGSEQYF

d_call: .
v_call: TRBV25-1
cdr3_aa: CASSDPSGGNRGYTF

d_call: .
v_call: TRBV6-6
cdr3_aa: CASSVTVNTEAFF

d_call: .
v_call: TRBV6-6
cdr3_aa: CASTYGNQPQHF

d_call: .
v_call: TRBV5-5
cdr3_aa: CASSFGGKNTEAFF

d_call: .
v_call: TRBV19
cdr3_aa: CASTREDTGELFF

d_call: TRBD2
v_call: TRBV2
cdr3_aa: CASQLAGVIYEQYF

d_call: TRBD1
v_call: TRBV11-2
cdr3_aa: CASSPWSGGEYGYTF

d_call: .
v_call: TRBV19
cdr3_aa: CASSPRLTGLYEQYF

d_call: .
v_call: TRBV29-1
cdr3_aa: CSAKGRVTDTQYF

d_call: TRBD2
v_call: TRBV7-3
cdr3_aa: CASSLQGLVGNEQFF

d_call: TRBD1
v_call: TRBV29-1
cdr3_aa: CSVRTGAPRQFF

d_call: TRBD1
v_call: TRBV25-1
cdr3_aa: CASRTGGNYGYTF

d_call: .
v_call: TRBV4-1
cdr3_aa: CASSQDILGGGRNYGYTF

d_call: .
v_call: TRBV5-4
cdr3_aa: CASSKSVAVSYNEQFF

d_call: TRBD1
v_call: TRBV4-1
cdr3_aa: CASSIGQGYTGELFF

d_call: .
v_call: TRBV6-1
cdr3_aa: CASTTSTDTQYF

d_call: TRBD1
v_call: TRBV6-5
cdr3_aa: CASSSHGQAYYGYTF

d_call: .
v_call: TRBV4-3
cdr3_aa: CASSQDMQGTDTQYF

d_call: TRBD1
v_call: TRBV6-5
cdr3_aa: CASSPGGTSFYGYTF

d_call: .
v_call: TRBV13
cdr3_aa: CASSRNRERNYGYTF

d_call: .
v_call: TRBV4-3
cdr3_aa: CASSQENNSPLHF

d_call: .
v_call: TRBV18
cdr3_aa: CASSPGHTGELFF

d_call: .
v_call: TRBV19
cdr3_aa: CASSGGRGYTF

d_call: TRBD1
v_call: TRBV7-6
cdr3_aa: CASSSTGQGNTGELFF

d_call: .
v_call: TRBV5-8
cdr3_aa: CASSLYGGSNEKLFF

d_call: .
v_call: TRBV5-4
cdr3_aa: CASSWNRANYGYTF

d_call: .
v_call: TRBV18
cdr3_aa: CASSPLYRAETQYF

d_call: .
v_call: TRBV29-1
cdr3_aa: CSVADSVFNSPLHF

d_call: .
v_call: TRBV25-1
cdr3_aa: CASSEGQNTEAFF

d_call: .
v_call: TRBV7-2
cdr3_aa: CASSQGQGPRPIYF

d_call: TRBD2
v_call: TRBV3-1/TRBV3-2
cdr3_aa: CASSQVKGREADTQYF

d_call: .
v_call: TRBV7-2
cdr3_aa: CASSLFGPGDEKLFF

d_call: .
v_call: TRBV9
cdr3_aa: CASSGQGTTNEKLFF

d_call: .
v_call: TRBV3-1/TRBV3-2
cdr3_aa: CASSQDQALNEKLFF

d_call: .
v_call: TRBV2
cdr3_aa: CASSEAGGITEAFF

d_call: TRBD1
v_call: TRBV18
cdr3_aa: CASSPGTGGNEQYF

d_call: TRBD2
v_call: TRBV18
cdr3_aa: CASSPNGGAGDTQYF

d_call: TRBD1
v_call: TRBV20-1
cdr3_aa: CSASPPRGPGELFF

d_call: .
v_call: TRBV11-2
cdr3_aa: CASTLSGVRGEKLFF

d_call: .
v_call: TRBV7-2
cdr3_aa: CASSLTGSGNTIYF

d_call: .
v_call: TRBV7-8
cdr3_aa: CASSLGGVGNTIYF

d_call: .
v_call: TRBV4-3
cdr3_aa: CASSQDTGGPQPQHF

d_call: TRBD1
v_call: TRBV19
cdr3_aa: CASSFSDRAGGYTF

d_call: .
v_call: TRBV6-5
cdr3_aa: CASRAPTATYGYTF

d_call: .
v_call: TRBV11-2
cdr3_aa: CASSPGLDYGYTF

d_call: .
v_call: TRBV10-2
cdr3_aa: CASSENGGRGEQYF

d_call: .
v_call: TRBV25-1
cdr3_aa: CASRATGVNEKLFF

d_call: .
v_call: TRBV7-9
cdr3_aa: CASSPRVSGANVLTF